A single sample is the source of the 26 T cell receptor beta chains below, sequenced in a study of vaccination effects on CD4 cells after COVID-19. Viral peptide pool expansion of antigen-specific CD4+ T cells preceded sequencing in the ViraFEST assay. Scientists isolated CD4+ T cells after an approximately 10-day culture period ended. Participants received two doses of either the BNT162b2 or mRNA-1273 vaccine. Antigens for these TCRs are unknown. Repertoires were generated with immunoSEQ multiplex PCR, while TCRdb's copy carries only in-frame clones and drops some. The table shows 80,000 to 95,000 clones, with about three quarters occurring only once. The source material was CD4+ T cells from PBMCs cultured with HCoV-OC43 spike peptides, sampled after COVID-19 vaccination. This sample's subset: HCoV-OC43 spike overlapping peptide pool stimulation. These receptors all come from a human donor who received a COVID-19 vaccine.

The rearrangement links TRBV9 to TRBJ2-4, with 8 bases matching TRBD1. Germline loops: CDR1 SGDLS, CDR2 YYNGEE. This CDR3 is 16 amino acids long. V was clipped by 4 bases and J by 5 bases; unmatched bases: 11. The CDR3: CASSRAYAGGQNIQYF. The CDR3 DNA reads as TGTGCCAGCAGCCGCGCCTACGCAGGGGGCCAAAACATTCAGTACTTC.

This clone was detected only once. The J gene is TRBJ2-5, the V gene TRBV9, with D perhaps TRBD2 (5 bases). Trimming cost V 5 bases and J 0 bases, with 14 bases left between them. The CDR3 length is 15 residues. The germline CDR1 and CDR2 sequences are SGDLS and YYNGEE. CDR3 in amino acids: CASSPKGDYQETQYF. DNA of the CDR3: TGTGCCAGCAGTCCCAAGGGAGACTACCAAGAGACCCAGTACTTC.

V gene TRBV7-2 combines with J gene TRBJ2-1; TRBD2 agrees at 11 bases. The CDR3 has 16 residues. V shed 3 bases, J shed 5 bases, and the junction held 6 bases outside the gene matches. CDR1 is SGHTA and CDR2 is FQGNSA in the germline V gene. The DNA for the CDR3 is TGTGCCAGCAGCTTTTCTAGCGGGGGGTTGGACAATGAGCAGTTCTTC. The encoded protein is CASSFSSGGLDNEQFF. The whole variable domain, remainder taken from reference TRBV7-2 and TRBJ2-1, is GAGVSQSPSNKVTEKGKDVELRCDPISGHTALYWYRQSLGQGLEFLIYFQGNSAPDKSGLPSDRFSAERTGGSVSTLTIQRTQQEDSAVYLCASSFSSGGLDNEQFFGPGTRLTVL.

This clone was counted a single time. The chain links TRBV15 to TRBJ2-3; 8 nucleotides agree with TRBD1. Germline CDR1 LNHNV, CDR2 YYDKDF (reference sequence). The V and J ends lost 0 bases and 7 bases, in that order; junction bases with no gene match: 3. The CDR3 runs to 14 residues. The CDR3 is CATSRDRGPYTQYF. The CDR3 DNA sequence: TGTGCCACCAGCAGAGACAGGGGGCCGTATACGCAGTATTTT. Variable domain in full (rest from reference TRBV15 and TRBJ2-3): DAMVIQNPRYQVTQFGKPVTLSCSQTLNHNVMYWYQQKSSQAPKLLFHYYDKDFNNEADTPDNFQSRRPNTSFCFLDIRSPGLGDTAMYLCATSRDRGPYTQYFGPGTRLTVL.

The chain has TRBV5-1 and TRBJ1-1, with 8 bases fitting TRBD1. CDR3 size: 15 residues. Trimming cost V 4 bases and J 0 bases; bases outside gene matches: 5. Looked up from germline, CDR1 is SGHRS and CDR2 is YFSETQ. This chain's CDR3 is CASSALTGVNTEAFF. CDR3 sequence (DNA): TGCGCCAGCAGCGCACTGACAGGGGTGAACACTGAAGCTTTCTTT.

The chain joins TRBV5-5 to TRBJ2-2; TRBD2 matches 8 bases. V lost 3 bases to trimming and J lost 1 base; unmatched junction nucleotides: 5. CDR3 size: 16 residues. Looked up from germline, CDR1 is SGHKS and CDR2 is YYEKEE (reference sequence). The CDR3, as DNA: TGTGCCAGCAGCTCAAGCGGGGGCCGGAACACCGGGGAGCTGTTTTTT. Its translation: CASSSSGGRNTGELFF.

The genes are TRBV21-1 and TRBJ2-7; the table gives TRBD1 as D, unverified against the DNA. TRBV21-1 is termed a pseudogene. The CDR3 sequence is 16 residues long. CDR3 nucleotides: TGTGCCAGCAGCAACTTGACAGGGTTAGGGGCCTACGAGCAGTACGTC. Protein sequence: CASSNLTGLGAYEQYV.

The chain is built from TRBV28 and TRBJ2-7; TRBD1 agrees at 11 bases. Germline V gene lookup returns CDR1 MDHEN and CDR2 SYDVKM. The CDR3 has 14 residues. After removal of 5 bases from V and 12 bases from J, the junction contained 12 bases not matched to a gene. For the CDR3, the DNA is TGTGCCAGCAGTCCGCCGGGACAGGGGGTTTTCCGGTACGTC. It specifies CASSPPGQGVFRYV.

J is TRBJ2-3 and V is TRBV7-9; 7 positions match TRBD2. The germline V gene encodes CDR1 SEHNR and CDR2 FQNEAQ (reference sequence). This CDR3 region has 16 residues. With V trimmed by 4 bases and J by 0 bases, 7 bases remained unmatched. The CDR3: CASSSRSGSSTDTQYF. The CDR3 DNA sequence: TGTGCCAGCAGCTCCCGTAGCGGGTCTAGCACAGATACGCAGTATTTT.

This chain joins TRBV24-1 and TRBJ2-1; 8 bases align to TRBD1. Per the germline V gene, CDR1 is KGHDR and CDR2 is SFDVKD. V lost 4 bases and J lost 6; bases outside the gene matches: 7. The CDR3 sequence is 15 residues long. Here the CDR3 DNA reads TGTGCCACCAGTGACGCCGGGACAGGACCCAATGAGCAGTTCTTC. This gives the protein CATSDAGTGPNEQFF.

The chain uses TRBV2 and TRBJ1-4, with D tentatively TRBD1 (6 bases). This CDR3 is built from 15 residues. Trimming pared 2 bases from V and 0 bases from J, leaving 7 bases between. Germline assignment: CDR1 SNHLY and CDR2 FYNNEI. The CDR3 sequence is CASSEQGTTNEKLFF. CDR3 DNA: TGTGCCAGCAGTGAACAGGGGACAACTAATGAAAAACTGTTTTTT.

This chain links TRBV5-1 with TRBJ1-1; D uncertain. Germline CDR1 is SGHRS and CDR2 is YFSETQ. The CDR3 loop spans 12 amino acids. V was shortened by 4 bases and J by 4 bases, with 8 bases between the two germline ends. CDR3 nucleotides: TGCGCCAGCAGCCCACCGGGCACTGAAGCTTTCTTT. Amino acid sequence: CASSPPGTEAFF.

The rearrangement links TRBV6-4 to TRBJ1-3; D might be TRBD1 (6 bases). Germline CDR1 is MRHNA and CDR2 is SNTAGT. The length of the CDR3 is 13 residues. The ends were cut back, 6 bases at V and 7 bases at J, with 13 bases in the middle. CDR3 bases: TGTGCCAGCAGGAGCGGACAGTCCAACACCATATATTTT. Protein product: CASRSGQSNTIYF.

This clone was counted only a few times. V gene TRBV2 combines with J gene TRBJ1-1; D is possibly TRBD1 (5 bases). Germline V gives CDR1 SNHLY, CDR2 FYNNEI. Deletions cut 6 bases from V and 1 base from J, with 21 bases between. This CDR3 is built from 17 residues. CDR3 bases: TGTGCCAGCAGGGATGCCCCAGGGAAGGGACCGAACACTGAAGCTTTCTTT. Translation: CASRDAPGKGPNTEAFF.

The genes are TRBV19 and TRBJ2-1, with TRBD2 matching 13 bases. Looked up from germline, CDR1 is LNHDA and CDR2 is SQIVND (reference sequence). CDR3 length equals 18 residues. The ends lost 3 bases at V and 9 bases at J; junction bases unmatched: 14. This chain's CDR3 is CASSISATSGGRWVEQFF. For the CDR3, the DNA is TGTGCCAGTAGTATTAGTGCGACTAGCGGGGGGAGATGGGTTGAGCAGTTCTTC.

The chain recombines TRBV24-1 with TRBJ2-3; 8 nucleotides agree with TRBD1. The CDR3 runs to 17 residues. The ends lost 3 bases at V and 1 base at J; junction bases unmatched: 8. Germline lookup yields CDR1 KGHDR and CDR2 SFDVKD. CDR3 sequence (DNA): TGTGCCACCAGTGATCGACAGGGGTCGAAGGGCACAGATACGCAGTATTTT. Amino acids: CATSDRQGSKGTDTQYF.

This clone was observed a few times. The chain has TRBV5-1 and TRBJ1-4; D unresolved. CDR3 size: 16 residues. Trimming left V 5 bases short and J 0 bases short, with 14 bases between. Germline V gives CDR1 SGHRS, CDR2 YFSETQ. CDR3 sequence reads: CASRREYFATNEKLFF. The CDR3 DNA sequence: TGCGCCAGCAGACGGGAGTATTTTGCAACTAATGAAAAACTGTTTTTT. The full variable domain, its missing parts supplied by reference TRBV5-1 and TRBJ1-4, is KAGVTQTPRYLIKTRGQQVTLSCSPISGHRSVSWYQQTPGQGLQFLFEYFSETQRNKGNFPGRFSGRQFSNSRSEMNVSTLELGDSALYLCASRREYFATNEKLFFGSGTQLSVL.

This chain joins TRBV2 and TRBJ2-5, with D possibly matching TRBD1 (5 bases). Trimming pared 7 bases from V and 2 bases from J, leaving 11 bases between. The germline V gene has CDR1 SNHLY and CDR2 FYNNEI. The CDR3 is 13 amino acids. The CDR3: CASTVDRQETQYF. In DNA form, the CDR3 reads TGTGCCAGCACGGTTGACAGACAAGAGACCCAGTACTTC.

The rearrangement uses TRBV18 and TRBJ1-2, with TRBD1 matching over 7 bases. Germline V lookup: CDR1 KGHSH, CDR2 LQKENI. The CDR3 length is 14 residues. The V segment lost 4 bases and the J segment 7 bases; nucleotides outside the gene matches: 9. The CDR3: CASSRGDSGFGYTF. The CDR3 nucleotides are TGTGCCAGCTCACGGGGGGACAGCGGGTTTGGCTACACCTTC.

This clone was seen a single time. The chain combines TRBV3-1 (or the pseudogene TRBV3-2) with TRBJ2-3; 7 bases match TRBD2. This CDR3 region has 16 residues. Trimming removed 0 bases from V and 0 bases from J; junction bases left unmatched: 3. In germline, CDR1 is LGHDT, CDR2 YNNKEL (reference sequence). CDR3 DNA sequence: TGTGCCAGCAGCCAAGAAGCGGGGACTAGCACAGATACGCAGTATTTT. Its translation: CASSQEAGTSTDTQYF.

The gene calls are TRBV19 and TRBJ1-1; a possible D gene is TRBD1 (5 bases). The V gene lost 0 bases and the J gene lost 6 bases, with 17 bases spanning the gap. The germline V gene has CDR1 LNHDA and CDR2 SQIVND (reference sequence). The CDR3 spans 16 residues. The CDR3 sequence: CASSIDPTGPRAEAFF. CDR3 coding DNA: TGTGCCAGTAGTATAGATCCGACGGGACCTAGGGCTGAAGCTTTCTTT.

A single count supports this clone. This CDR3 is CASSDDTQETQYF. In DNA, the CDR3 is TGTGCCAGCAGTGACGACACACAAGAGACCCAGTACTTC. The chain links TRBV2 to TRBJ2-5, with no clear D. Germline CDR1 SNHLY, CDR2 FYNNEI. The CDR3 runs 13 residues. The V end was cut by 3 bases, the J end by 2 bases, with 7 bases between.

This chain connects TRBV2 to TRBJ2-4; 13 bases map to TRBD2. Trimming took 7 bases from V and 0 from J; bases not matched to a gene: 15. Germline V gene sequence: CDR1 SNHLY, CDR2 FYNNEI. This CDR3 has 20 amino acids. CDR3: CASKGTGTSGEFIAKNIQYF. The DNA of the CDR3 is TGTGCCAGCAAGGGAACCGGGACTAGCGGGGAATTCATAGCCAAAAACATTCAGTACTTC.

The rearrangement joins TRBV2 to TRBJ2-2, with D possibly matching TRBD2 (6 bases). CDR1 is SNHLY, CDR2 FYNNEI, per germline. CDR3 length: 15 amino acids. Trimming removed 1 base at V and 0 bases at J, with 6 bases between. In DNA, the CDR3 is TGTGCCAGCAGTGAAGTAGCGGCGAACACCGGGGAGCTGTTTTTT. Translated: CASSEVAANTGELFF. The full variable domain, with the rest looked up from reference TRBV2 and TRBJ2-2, is EPEVTQTPSHQVTQMGQEVILRCVPISNHLYFYWYRQILGQKVEFLVSFYNNEISEKSEIFDDQFSVERPDGSNFTLKIRSTKLEDSAMYFCASSEVAANTGELFFGEGSRLTVL.

The rearrangement joins TRBV2 to TRBJ1-1, with D perhaps matching TRBD1 (5 bases). Germline CDR1 and CDR2: SNHLY and FYNNEI. The V end was cut by 4 bases, the J end by 4 bases, with 19 bases between. This CDR3 has 16 residues. The CDR3 protein is CASSGGGPSSRTEAFF. In DNA, the CDR3 is TGTGCCAGCAGTGGGGGGGGACCAAGTTCCCGCACTGAAGCTTTCTTT.

V usage is TRBV7-3 and J usage is TRBJ1-1; D is ambiguous. Germline V gene lookup returns CDR1 SGHTA and CDR2 FQGTGA. The CDR3 runs to 13 residues. V gave up 2 bases and J gave up 1 base, with 5 bases separating them. The DNA for the CDR3 is TGTGCCAGCAGCTTAGACAAGAACACTGAAGCTTTCTTT. Translated, it gives CASSLDKNTEAFF.